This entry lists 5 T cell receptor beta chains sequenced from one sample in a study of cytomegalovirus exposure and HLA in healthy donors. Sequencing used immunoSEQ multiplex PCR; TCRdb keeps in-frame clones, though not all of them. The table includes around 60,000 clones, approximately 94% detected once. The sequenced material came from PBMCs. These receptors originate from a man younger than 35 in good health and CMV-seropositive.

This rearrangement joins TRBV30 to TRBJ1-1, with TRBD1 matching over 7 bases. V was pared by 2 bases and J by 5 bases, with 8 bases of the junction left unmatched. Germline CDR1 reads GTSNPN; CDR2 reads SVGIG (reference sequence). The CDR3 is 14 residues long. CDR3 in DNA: TGTGCCTGGAGTCGGAGGGGGCGAGGGACTGAAGCTTTCTTT. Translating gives CAWSRRGRGTEAFF.

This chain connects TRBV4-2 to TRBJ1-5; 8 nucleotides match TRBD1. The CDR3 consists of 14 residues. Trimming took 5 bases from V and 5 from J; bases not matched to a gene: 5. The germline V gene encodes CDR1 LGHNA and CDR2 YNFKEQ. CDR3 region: CASSGTGSDQPQHF. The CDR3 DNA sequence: TGTGCCAGCAGCGGGACAGGTTCTGATCAGCCCCAGCATTTT.

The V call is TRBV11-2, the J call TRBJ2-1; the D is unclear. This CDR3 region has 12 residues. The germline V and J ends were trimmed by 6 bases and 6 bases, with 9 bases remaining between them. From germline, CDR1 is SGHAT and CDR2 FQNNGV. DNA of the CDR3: TGTGCCAGCAGATCGGTTGGCAATGAGCAGTTCTTC. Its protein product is CASRSVGNEQFF.

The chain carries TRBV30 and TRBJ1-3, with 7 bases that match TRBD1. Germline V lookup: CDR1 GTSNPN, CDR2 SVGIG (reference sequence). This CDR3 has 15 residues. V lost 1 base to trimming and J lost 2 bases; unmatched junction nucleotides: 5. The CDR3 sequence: CAWSAGTATGNTIYF. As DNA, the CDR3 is TGTGCCTGGAGTGCAGGGACAGCAACTGGAAACACCATATATTTT.

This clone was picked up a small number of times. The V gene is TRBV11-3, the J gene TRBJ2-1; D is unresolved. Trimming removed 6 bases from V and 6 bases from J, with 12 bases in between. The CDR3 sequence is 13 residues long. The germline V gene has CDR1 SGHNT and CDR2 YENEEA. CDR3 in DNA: TGTGCCAGCAGTTTCGCTCCGGGCAATGAGCAGTTCTTC. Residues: CASSFAPGNEQFF.